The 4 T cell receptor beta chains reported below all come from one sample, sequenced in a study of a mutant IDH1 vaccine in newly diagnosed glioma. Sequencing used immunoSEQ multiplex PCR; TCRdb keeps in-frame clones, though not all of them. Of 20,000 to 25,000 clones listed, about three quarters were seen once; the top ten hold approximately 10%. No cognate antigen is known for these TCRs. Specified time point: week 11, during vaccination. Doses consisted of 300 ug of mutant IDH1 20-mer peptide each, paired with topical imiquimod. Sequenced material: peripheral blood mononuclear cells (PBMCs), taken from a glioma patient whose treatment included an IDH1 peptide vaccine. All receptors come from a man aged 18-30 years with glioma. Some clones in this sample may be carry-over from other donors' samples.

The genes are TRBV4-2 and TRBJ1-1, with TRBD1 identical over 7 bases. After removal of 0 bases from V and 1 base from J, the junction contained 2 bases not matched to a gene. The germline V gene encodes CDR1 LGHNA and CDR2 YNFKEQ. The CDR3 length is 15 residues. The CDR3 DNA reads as TGTGCCAGCAGCCAAGAGAACAGGGGGAACACTGAAGCTTTCTTT. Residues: CASSQENRGNTEAFF.

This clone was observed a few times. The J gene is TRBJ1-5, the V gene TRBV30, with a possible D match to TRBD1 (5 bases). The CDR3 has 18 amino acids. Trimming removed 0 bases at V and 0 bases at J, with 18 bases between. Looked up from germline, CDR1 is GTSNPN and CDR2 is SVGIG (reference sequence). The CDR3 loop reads CAWSVRGTGVYSNQPQHF. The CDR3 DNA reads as TGTGCCTGGAGTGTACGGGGGACTGGGGTCTATAGCAATCAGCCCCAGCATTTT.

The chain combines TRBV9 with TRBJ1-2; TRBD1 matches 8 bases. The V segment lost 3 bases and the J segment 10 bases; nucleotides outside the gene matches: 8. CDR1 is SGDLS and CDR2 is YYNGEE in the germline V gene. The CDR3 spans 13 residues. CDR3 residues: CASSATGTGSYTF. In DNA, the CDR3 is TGTGCCAGCAGCGCTACCGGGACAGGATCCTACACCTTC.

As DNA, the CDR3 is TGTGCCAGCAGACCCAGGGGGCGGAATGGCTACACCTTC. Translating it yields CASRPRGRNGYTF. This chain uses TRBV5-6 with TRBJ1-2, with TRBD1 matching over 8 bases. The CDR3 covers 13 residues. Germline trimming cut 5 bases from V and 6 bases from J; bases unmatched to any gene: 6. The germline CDR1 and CDR2 sequences are SGHDT and YYEEEE.